A selection of T cell receptor beta chains follows, all from one sample in a study of identifying expanded T cells in peripheral blood. TCRdb's table, derived via immunoSEQ multiplex PCR, lists solely in-frame clones and lacks some. The data contain about 100,000 clones, 88% of them seen just once; the ten biggest clones take up 5.5%. Sequenced: blood. These receptors all stem from a person aged 18 to 75 in good health. Both conserved end residues are part of each CDR3. A D gene is named only where the DNA matches it firmly. Some rows have no size entry. The others give once, few or many, or a class for an expanded clone.

J gene,clone size,V gene,D gene,CDR3 DNA,CDR3 protein
TRBJ1-2,-,TRBV14,-,TGTGCCAGCAGCCGCAGCGGTAACGATGGCTACACCTTC,CASSRSGNDGYTF
TRBJ1-4,-,TRBV5-1,TRBD1,TGCGCCAGCAGCAGACAGGGGGCGAGAACTAATGAAAAACTGTTTTTT,CASSRQGARTNEKLFF
TRBJ1-2,-,TRBV29-1,-,TGCAGCGACAGCTATAACTATGGCTACACCTTC,CSDSYNYGYTF
TRBJ1-5,-,TRBV7-2,-,TGTGCCAGCAGCTTAGAGGGGAATAGCAATCAGCCCCAGCATTTT,CASSLEGNSNQPQHF
TRBJ1-2,-,TRBV7-2,-,TGTGCCAGCAGCCCCGGTTCAGGGCTCTATGGCTACACCTTC,CASSPGSGLYGYTF
TRBJ2-7,-,TRBV7-3,-,TGTGCCAGCAGCTTATTTCCGGGACGTCGGCCTGGCGAGCAGTACTTC,CASSLFPGRRPGEQYF
TRBJ1-2,-,TRBV27,-,TGTGCCAGCAGTTCTGGGGGTTACGGCTACACCTTC,CASSSGGYGYTF
TRBJ1-3,-,TRBV6-6,TRBD1,TGTGCCAGCAGTTACGGGACAGCGGGAAACACCATATATTTT,CASSYGTAGNTIYF
TRBJ2-5,-,TRBV7-2,-,TGTGCCAGCAGCACTGAAGAGACCCAGTACTTC,CASSTEETQYF
TRBJ1-1,-,TRBV28,-,TGTGCCAGCAGTTTACTGGAGGGGGACACTGAAGCTTTCTTT,CASSLLEGDTEAFF
TRBJ1-2,-,TRBV7-8,-,TGTGCCAGCAGCCCTACGAACGGCTACTATGGCTACACCTTC,CASSPTNGYYGYTF
TRBJ2-1,-,TRBV21-1,-,TGTGCCAGCAGCCCCCTTGGGCTAGCGGGGGGCCAACCCTACAATGAGCAGTTCTTC,CASSPLGLAGGQPYNEQFF
TRBJ1-2,once,TRBV7-9,TRBD1,TGTGCCAGCAGCCAGACAGGGGGCAATGGCTACACCTTC,CASSQTGGNGYTF
TRBJ1-2,-,TRBV18,-,TGTGCCAGCTCACCAGAGGAGCCGACTAACTATGGCTACACCTTC,CASSPEEPTNYGYTF
TRBJ2-1,-,TRBV9,TRBD2,TGTGCCAGCAGAGGTGGGTTTCCTAGCGGGGGCCCTTCTACGTGGAATGAGCAGTTCTTC,CASRGGFPSGGPSTWNEQFF
TRBJ1-2,few,TRBV6-5,TRBD1,TGTGCCAGCAGCCCGGACAGGGGGGATGGCTACACCTTC,CASSPDRGDGYTF
TRBJ2-2,-,TRBV6-4,-,TGTGCCAGCGGTACGGAAGGGAGCACCGGGGAGCTGTTTTTT,CASGTEGSTGELFF
TRBJ1-1,-,TRBV29-1,-,TGCAGCGTTACAGGCCTCACTGAAGCTTTCTTT,CSVTGLTEAFF
TRBJ1-2,-,TRBV2,TRBD1,TGTGCCAGCAGTGAAGCAGGGACAGTATCCTATGGCTACACCTTC,CASSEAGTVSYGYTF
TRBJ2-7,-,TRBV6-5,TRBD2,TGTGCCAGCAGTAGAGGGACTAGCGGGACCCACGAGCAGTACTTC,CASSRGTSGTHEQYF
TRBJ2-2,-,TRBV6-1,TRBD2,TGTGCCAGCAGGGAAACGAGGACTAGCGGGGTTCGGATCACCGGGGAGCTGTTTTTT,CASRETRTSGVRITGELFF
TRBJ1-2,-,TRBV15,-,TGTGCCACCAGCACCACAGGGTATGGCTACACCTTC,CATSTTGYGYTF
TRBJ1-2,few,TRBV4-1,TRBD1,TGCGCCAGCAGCCAAGATCGGCAGGGGGCGAATGGCTACACCTTC,CASSQDRQGANGYTF
TRBJ1-4,-,TRBV2,-,TGTGCCAGCAGTGACTCCTGGGGAGGTGAAAAACTGTTTTTT,CASSDSWGGEKLFF
TRBJ1-2,-,TRBV10-2,-,TGCGCCAGCAAAGCTACTGCGACAGCTAACTATGGCTACACCTTC,CASKATATANYGYTF
TRBJ1-5,-,TRBV18,-,TGTGCCAGCTCACCTCGGGATCAGCCCCAGCATTTT,CASSPRDQPQHF
TRBJ2-7,-,TRBV7-9,TRBD1,TGTGCCAGCAGCTCCACAGGGGGGAACTCCTACGAGCAGTACTTC,CASSSTGGNSYEQYF
TRBJ2-5,-,TRBV11-2,TRBD2,TGTGCCAGCAGCTTACCTCCGGGACTAGCTATGGAGACCCAGTACTTC,CASSLPPGLAMETQYF
TRBJ2-2,-,TRBV30,TRBD1,TGTGCCTGGAGTCGTTCTAAGGGGGCCGTCGGGGAGCTGTTTTTT,CAWSRSKGAVGELFF
TRBJ1-1,once,TRBV7-9,-,TGTGCCAGCAGCTTAGAACCGAGGGGCACTGAAGCTTTCTTT,CASSLEPRGTEAFF
TRBJ1-2,-,TRBV5-6,-,TGTGCCAGCAGCCCGGGACGTGAGCTCTACTATGGCTACACCTTC,CASSPGRELYYGYTF
TRBJ1-5,-,TRBV6-6,TRBD1,TGTGCCAGCAGTCCAGGGGGCTCCGTCCCTCAGCCCCAGCATTTT,CASSPGGSVPQPQHF
TRBJ1-1,-,TRBV30,-,TGTGCCTGGAGCGTGAACACTGAAGCTTTCTTT,CAWSVNTEAFF
TRBJ2-7,-,TRBV19,TRBD1,TGTGCCAGTAGTATTGCGTCCTACAGGGGTAAAGCCTACGAGCAGTACTTC,CASSIASYRGKAYEQYF
TRBJ2-1,-,TRBV5-4,TRBD1,TGTGCCAGCAGACCCTCGGGACAGGTATACAATGAGCAGTTCTTC,CASRPSGQVYNEQFF
TRBJ2-6,-,TRBV5-1,TRBD2,TGCGCCAGCAGCTTGGGCGGGGGGGCCATTACCGGGGCCAACGTCCTGACTTTC,CASSLGGGAITGANVLTF
TRBJ2-3,-,TRBV5-4,-,TGTGCCAGCAGCAAGGACTTAACTAGCACAGATACGCAGTATTTT,CASSKDLTSTDTQYF
TRBJ1-6,once,TRBV27,-,TGTGCCAGCAGTTTAAGGGGTGGCGTGTTCACCCTCCACTTT,CASSLRGGVFTLHF
TRBJ1-4,-,TRBV27,-,TGTGCCAGCAGCCCCAACAGGGCGGGCGATGAAAAACTGTTTTTT,CASSPNRAGDEKLFF
TRBJ2-6,-,TRBV4-2,TRBD1,TGTGCCAGCAGCCGGACCGGGACAGCTAACTCTGGGGCCAACGTCCTGACTTTC,CASSRTGTANSGANVLTF
TRBJ2-5,-,TRBV6-1,TRBD2,TGTGCCAGCAGTGTAGCGGGGGGGAGAGGAGAGACCCAGTACTTC,CASSVAGGRGETQYF
TRBJ1-2,-,TRBV6-1,-,TGTGCCAGTACCTTCGGGGGGGCCACCTATGGCTACACCTTC,CASTFGGATYGYTF
TRBJ2-1,once,TRBV5-4,TRBD2,TGTGCCAGCAGCTTGGGCCTAGCGGGCAACAATGAGCAGTTCTTC,CASSLGLAGNNEQFF
TRBJ1-5,-,TRBV7-2,-,TGTGCCAGCAGCCAAGACGATCAGCCCCAGCATTTT,CASSQDDQPQHF